A single sample is the source of the 13 T cell receptor beta chains below, sequenced in a study of T-cell reconstitution after alpha-beta-depleted transplantation in children. Unique molecular identifiers tagged the TCRbeta library. In TCRdb, the PCR reads were re-called with MiXCR into one record per CDR3 protein. There are more than 500,000 distinct CDR3 sequences in the sample; roughly 10% occur only once, and about 15% lies in the top ten. The specimen comprised PBMCs, mostly from graft donor cells, sampled 180 days after TCRalphabeta/CD19-depleted stem cell transplant. These receptors came from a female patient aged 2 to 10 who had a stem cell transplant for aplastic anemia, so the T cells may come from the graft donor.

V gene TRBV14 combines with J gene TRBJ2-7; D might be TRBD1 (5 bases). V lost 5 bases to trimming and J lost 4 bases, with 12 bases between them. The V gene's germline CDR1 is SGHDN and CDR2 FVKESK. The CDR3 is 13 amino acids. Written as DNA, the CDR3 is TGTGCCAGCAGCGGATTGACAGCTTACGAGCAGTACTTC. Translating it yields CASSGLTAYEQYF.

This clonotype occurred a few times. The chain has TRBV20-1 and TRBJ2-3, with a weak D call TRBD1 (5 bases). CDR3 length equals 14 residues. Germline assignment: CDR1 DFQATT and CDR2 SNEGSKA (reference sequence). V lost 6 bases and J 1 base, leaving 14 bases between the germline ends. CDR3 in DNA: TGCAGTGCCGGTAGGGGTTACGGCACAGATACGCAGTATTTT. Amino acid sequence: CSAGRGYGTDTQYF.

This clonotype was seen more than once but under ten times. This chain joins TRBV15 and TRBJ2-7, with 12 bases lining up with TRBD2. The CDR3 loop spans 15 amino acids. V dropped 0 bases and J dropped 7; count of bases not matched to a gene: 4. From germline, CDR1 is LNHNV and CDR2 YYDKDF (reference sequence). CDR3 DNA sequence: TGTGCCACCAGCAGAGATCCCCTAGCGGGAGGGGAGCAGTACGTC. It encodes CATSRDPLAGGEQYV.

The chain is built from TRBV6-5 and TRBJ2-4; D is undetermined. Trimming shortened V by 0 bases and J by 0 bases, and 9 bases separated the two germline ends. CDR1 and CDR2 from the germline V gene are MNHEY and SVGAGI. The CDR3 spans 16 residues. In DNA, the CDR3 is TGTGCCAGCAGTTACTCGAGCGTACCAGCCAAAAACATTCAGTACTTC. It translates to CASSYSSVPAKNIQYF.

This chain links TRBV11-3 with TRBJ2-1; possible D gene TRBD2, 6 bases. CDR1 and CDR2 (germline): SGHNT, YENEEA. V dropped 5 bases and J dropped 5 bases, with 19 bases sitting between them. CDR3 size: 16 residues. This CDR3 is CASSTRDGRIHNEQFF. The CDR3 DNA follows: TGTGCCAGCAGCACCCGCGACGGGAGAATCCACAATGAGCAGTTCTTC.

This clonotype was observed a few times. The chain has TRBV18 and TRBJ1-1; D might be TRBD1 (5 bases). Germline CDR1 reads KGHSH; CDR2 reads LQKENI. This CDR3 comprises 15 residues. V lost 3 bases and J lost 2, with 13 bases in between. The CDR3: CASSPPQGGNTEAFF. The CDR3, as DNA: TGTGCCAGCTCACCCCCTCAGGGAGGAAACACTGAAGCTTTCTTT. Using reference TRBV18 and TRBJ1-1 for the parts outside the CDR3, the full variable domain is NAGVMQNPRHLVRRRGQEARLRCSPMKGHSHVYWYRQLPEEGLKFMVYLQKENIIDESGMPKERFSAEFPKEGPSILRIQQVVRGDSAAYFCASSPPQGGNTEAFFGQGTRLTVV.

The sample holds many counts of this clonotype. J is TRBJ1-4 and V is TRBV5-5, with D maybe TRBD1 (5 bases). V was trimmed by 4 bases and J by 0 bases, leaving 16 bases between them. Germline V lookup: CDR1 SGHKS, CDR2 YYEKEE (reference sequence). This CDR3 spans 17 amino acids. CDR3 sequence reads: CASSLGPAVSTNEKLFF. CDR3 coding DNA: TGTGCCAGCAGCCTGGGGCCGGCCGTCTCAACTAATGAAAAACTGTTTTTT.

The rearrangement uses TRBV27 and TRBJ2-7; no reliable D call. Trimming stripped 0 bases from V and 2 bases from J, with 8 bases between. The CDR3 runs 14 residues. From germline, CDR1 is MNHEY and CDR2 SMNVEV (reference sequence). The CDR3 DNA reads as TGTGCCAGCAGTTTATCCCCCTCCACCTACGAGCAGTACGTC. This codes for CASSLSPSTYEQYV.

There are many counts of this clonotype. This chain connects TRBV28 to TRBJ1-2; TRBD1 matches 7 bases. Unmatched junction bases numbered 19, after V lost 6 bases and J lost 0 bases. The CDR3 has 19 residues. Looked up from germline, CDR1 is MDHEN and CDR2 is SYDVKM. CDR3 sequence: CASRDLPRDSRFANYGYTF. The CDR3 bases are TGTGCCAGCAGGGATCTCCCCCGGGACAGCAGATTCGCTAACTATGGCTACACCTTC.

Comment on this clonotype: A much larger clone differs by one base, so this may be a read error. The chain combines TRBV20-1 with TRBJ1-1; D is ambiguous. Germline assignment: CDR1 DFQATT and CDR2 SNEGSKA (reference sequence). The CDR3 extends over 14 amino acids. The V end lost 0 bases, the J end lost 4 bases, and 12 bases lay between the germline ends. The CDR3 protein is CSARDPRKGTEAFF. CDR3 DNA: TGCAGTGCTAGAGATCCACGAAAAGGCACTGAAGCTTTCTTT.

This chain connects TRBV12-3 or TRBV12-4 to TRBJ1-1; 10 positions agree with TRBD1. Germline trimming cut 5 bases from V and 4 bases from J; bases unmatched to any gene: 10. CDR3 length: 16 residues. The CDR3 is CASSQGKTGGGTEAFF. CDR3 coding DNA: TGTGCCAGCAGTCAAGGGAAGACAGGGGGCGGCACTGAAGCTTTCTTT.

The CDR3 reads CASSPLGLANSYNEQFF. CDR3 sequence (DNA): TGTGCCAGTAGTCCCCTTGGACTAGCGAACTCCTACAATGAGCAGTTCTTC. The chain recombines TRBV19 with TRBJ2-1; 9 bases fit TRBD2. CDR1 LNHDA and CDR2 SQIVND come from the germline V gene (reference sequence). After removal of 5 bases from V and 0 bases from J, the junction contained 8 bases not matched to a gene. CDR3 length: 17 residues.

The chain links TRBV7-8 to TRBJ2-5; D is unclear. Germline V CDR1 and CDR2: SGHVS, FQNEAQ. The CDR3 contains 17 residues. The V and J ends lost 2 bases and 1 base respectively, with 17 bases between them. CDR3: CASSLSRQATIQETQYF. The CDR3 DNA reads TGTGCCAGCAGCTTAAGTCGGCAGGCCACCATCCAAGAGACCCAGTACTTC.